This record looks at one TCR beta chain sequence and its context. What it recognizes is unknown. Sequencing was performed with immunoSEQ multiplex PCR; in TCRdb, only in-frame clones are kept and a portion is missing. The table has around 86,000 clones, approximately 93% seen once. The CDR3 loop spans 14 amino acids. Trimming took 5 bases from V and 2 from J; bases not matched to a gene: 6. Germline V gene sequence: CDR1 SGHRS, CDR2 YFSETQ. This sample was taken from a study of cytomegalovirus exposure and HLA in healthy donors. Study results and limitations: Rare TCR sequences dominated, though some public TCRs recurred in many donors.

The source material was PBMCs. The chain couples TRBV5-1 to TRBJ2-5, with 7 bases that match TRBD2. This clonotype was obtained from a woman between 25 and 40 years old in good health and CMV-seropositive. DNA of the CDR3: TGCGCCAGCAGTGCAGGACTAGGGCAAGAGACCCAGTACTTC. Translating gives CASSAGLGQETQYF. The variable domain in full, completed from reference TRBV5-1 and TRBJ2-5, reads KAGVTQTPRYLIKTRGQQVTLSCSPISGHRSVSWYQQTPGQGLQFLFEYFSETQRNKGNFPGRFSGRQFSNSRSEMNVSTLELGDSALYLCASSAGLGQETQYFGPGTRLLVL.